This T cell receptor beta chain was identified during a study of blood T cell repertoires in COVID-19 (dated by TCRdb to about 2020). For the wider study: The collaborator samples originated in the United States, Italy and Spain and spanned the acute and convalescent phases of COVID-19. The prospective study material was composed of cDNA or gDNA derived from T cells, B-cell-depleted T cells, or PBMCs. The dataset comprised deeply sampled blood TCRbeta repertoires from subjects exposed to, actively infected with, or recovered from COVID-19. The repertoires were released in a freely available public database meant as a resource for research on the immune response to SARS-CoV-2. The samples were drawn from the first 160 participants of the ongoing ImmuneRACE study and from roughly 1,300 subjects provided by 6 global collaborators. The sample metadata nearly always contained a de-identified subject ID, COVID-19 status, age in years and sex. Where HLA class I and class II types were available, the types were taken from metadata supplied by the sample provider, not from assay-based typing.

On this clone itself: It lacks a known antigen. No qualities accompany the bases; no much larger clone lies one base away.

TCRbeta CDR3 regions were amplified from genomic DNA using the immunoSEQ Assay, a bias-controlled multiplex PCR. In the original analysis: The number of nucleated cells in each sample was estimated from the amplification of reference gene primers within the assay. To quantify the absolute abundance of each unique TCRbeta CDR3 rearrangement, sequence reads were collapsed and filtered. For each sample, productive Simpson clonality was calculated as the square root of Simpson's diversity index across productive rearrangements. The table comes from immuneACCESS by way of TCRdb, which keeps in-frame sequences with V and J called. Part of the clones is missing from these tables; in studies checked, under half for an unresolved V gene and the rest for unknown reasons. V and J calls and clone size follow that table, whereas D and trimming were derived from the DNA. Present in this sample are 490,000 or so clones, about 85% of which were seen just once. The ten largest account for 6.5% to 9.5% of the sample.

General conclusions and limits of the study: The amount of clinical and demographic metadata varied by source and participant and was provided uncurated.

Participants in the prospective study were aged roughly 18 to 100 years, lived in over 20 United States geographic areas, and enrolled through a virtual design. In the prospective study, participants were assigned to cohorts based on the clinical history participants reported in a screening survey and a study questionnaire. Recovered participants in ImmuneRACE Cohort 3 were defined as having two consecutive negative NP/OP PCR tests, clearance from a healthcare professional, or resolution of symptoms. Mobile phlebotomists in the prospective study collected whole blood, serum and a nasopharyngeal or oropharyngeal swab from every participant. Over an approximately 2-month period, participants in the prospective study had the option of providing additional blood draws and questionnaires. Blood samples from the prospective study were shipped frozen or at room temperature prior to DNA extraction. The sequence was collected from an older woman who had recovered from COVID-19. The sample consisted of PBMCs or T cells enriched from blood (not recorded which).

The CDR3 amino acid sequence is: CASSPLSGGSTDTQYF. The sequenced DNA: TGTGCCAGCTCACCACTAAGCGGGGGAAGCACAGATACGCAGTATTTT. Recombination connected TRBV18 to TRBJ2-3; 8 bases in the middle match TRBD2. Via the germline V gene, CDR1 is KGHSH and CDR2 LQKENI. The CDR3 goes from the cysteine to the phenylalanine over 16 residues. Solely the CDR3 DNA is kept, with 48 bases framed from the first base. V ends up 1 base short and J 0 bases short, with an unmatched junction base count of 3.